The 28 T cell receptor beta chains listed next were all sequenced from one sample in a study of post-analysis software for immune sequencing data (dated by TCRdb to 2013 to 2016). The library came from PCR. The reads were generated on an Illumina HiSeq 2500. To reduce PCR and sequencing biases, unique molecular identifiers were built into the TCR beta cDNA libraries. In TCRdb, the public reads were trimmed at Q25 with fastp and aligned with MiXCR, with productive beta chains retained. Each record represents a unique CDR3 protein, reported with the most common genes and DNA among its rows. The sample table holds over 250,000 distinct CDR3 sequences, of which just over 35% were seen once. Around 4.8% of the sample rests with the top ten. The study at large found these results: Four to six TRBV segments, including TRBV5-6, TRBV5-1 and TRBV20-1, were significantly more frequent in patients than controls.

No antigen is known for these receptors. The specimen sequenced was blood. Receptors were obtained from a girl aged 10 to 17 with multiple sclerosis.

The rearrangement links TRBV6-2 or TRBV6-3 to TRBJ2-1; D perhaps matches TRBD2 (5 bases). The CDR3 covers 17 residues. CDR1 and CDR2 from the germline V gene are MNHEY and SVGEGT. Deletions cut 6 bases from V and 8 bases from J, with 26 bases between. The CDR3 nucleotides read TGTGCCAGCAGCCCAAAATCATATTACGGACTCTTGGATGAGCAGTTCTTC. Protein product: CASSPKSYYGLLDEQFF.

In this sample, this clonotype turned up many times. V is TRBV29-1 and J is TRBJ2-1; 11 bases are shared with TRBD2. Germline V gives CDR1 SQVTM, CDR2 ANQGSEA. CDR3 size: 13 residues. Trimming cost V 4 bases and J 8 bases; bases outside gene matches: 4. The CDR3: CSVGLAGGYEQFF. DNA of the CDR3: TGCAGCGTTGGGCTAGCGGGAGGATATGAGCAGTTCTTC.

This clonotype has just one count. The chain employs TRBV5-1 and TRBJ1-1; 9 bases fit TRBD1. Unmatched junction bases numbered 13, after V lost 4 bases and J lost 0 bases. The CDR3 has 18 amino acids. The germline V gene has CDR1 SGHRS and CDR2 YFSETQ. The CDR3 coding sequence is TGCGCCAGCAGCACAGGAACCGGGACAGGGCGACTGAACACTGAAGCTTTCTTT. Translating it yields CASSTGTGTGRLNTEAFF.

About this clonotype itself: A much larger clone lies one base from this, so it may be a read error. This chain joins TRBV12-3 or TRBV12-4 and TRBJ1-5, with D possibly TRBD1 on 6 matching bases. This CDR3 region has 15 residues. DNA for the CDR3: TGTGCCAACAGTCGCAAGGGGGGGAGCAATCAGCCCCAGCATTTT. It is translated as CANSRKGGSNQPQHF.

DNA of the CDR3: TGTGCCAGCAGTCGGGACAGACTTTCACCCCTCCACTTT. Amino acids: CASSRDRLSPLHF. This chain uses TRBV27 with TRBJ1-6; 7 bases are shared with TRBD1. The V segment lost 5 bases and the J segment 9 bases; nucleotides outside the gene matches: 4. From germline, CDR1 is MNHEY and CDR2 SMNVEV (reference sequence). This CDR3 spans 13 amino acids.

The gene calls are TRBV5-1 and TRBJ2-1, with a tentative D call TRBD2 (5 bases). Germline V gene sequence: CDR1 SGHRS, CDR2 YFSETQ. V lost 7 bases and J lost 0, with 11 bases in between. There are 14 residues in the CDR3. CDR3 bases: TGCGCCAGCCAGACGGGGAGCTCCTACAATGAGCAGTTCTTC. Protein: CASQTGSSYNEQFF.

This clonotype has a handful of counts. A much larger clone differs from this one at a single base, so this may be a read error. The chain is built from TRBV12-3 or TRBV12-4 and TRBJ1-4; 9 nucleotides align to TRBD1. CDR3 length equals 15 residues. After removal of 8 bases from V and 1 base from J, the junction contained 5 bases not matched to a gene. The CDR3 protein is CASYPGQGTNEKLFF. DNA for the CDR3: TGTGCCAGCTACCCGGGACAGGGAACTAATGAAAAACTGTTTTTT.

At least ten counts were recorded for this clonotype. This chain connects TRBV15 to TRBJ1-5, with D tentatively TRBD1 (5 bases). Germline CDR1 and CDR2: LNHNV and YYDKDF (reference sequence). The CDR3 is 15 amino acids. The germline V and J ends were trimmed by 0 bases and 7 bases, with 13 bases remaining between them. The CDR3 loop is CATSRDLGTGQPQHF. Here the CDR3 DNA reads TGTGCCACCAGCAGAGATTTAGGGACCGGACAGCCCCAGCATTTT.

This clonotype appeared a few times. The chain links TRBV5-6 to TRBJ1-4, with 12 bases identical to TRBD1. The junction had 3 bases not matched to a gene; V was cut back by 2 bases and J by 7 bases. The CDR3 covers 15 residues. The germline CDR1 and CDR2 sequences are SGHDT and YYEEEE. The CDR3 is CASSFPGQGAEKLFF. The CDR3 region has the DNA TGTGCCAGCAGCTTTCCGGGACAGGGGGCTGAAAAACTGTTTTTT.

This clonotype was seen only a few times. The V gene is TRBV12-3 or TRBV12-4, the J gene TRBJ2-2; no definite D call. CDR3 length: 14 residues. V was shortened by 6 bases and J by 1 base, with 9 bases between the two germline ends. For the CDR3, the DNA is TGTGCCAGCAGCTTTGGAGTGAACACCGGGGAGCTGTTTTTT. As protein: CASSFGVNTGELFF.

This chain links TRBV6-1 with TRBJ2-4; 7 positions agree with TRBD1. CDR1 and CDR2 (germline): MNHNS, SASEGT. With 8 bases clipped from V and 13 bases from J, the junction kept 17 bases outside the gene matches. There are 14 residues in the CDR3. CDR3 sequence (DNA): TGTGCCAGCCGCCGGGACAGCGCCCTTGGAGAGCAGTACTTC. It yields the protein CASRRDSALGEQYF.

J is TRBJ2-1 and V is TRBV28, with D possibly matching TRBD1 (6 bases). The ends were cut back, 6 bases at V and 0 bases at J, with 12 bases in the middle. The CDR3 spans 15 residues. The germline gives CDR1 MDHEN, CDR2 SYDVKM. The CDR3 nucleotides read TGTGCCAGCAGCCCGGACAGCCTCTCCTACAATGAGCAGTTCTTC. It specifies CASSPDSLSYNEQFF.

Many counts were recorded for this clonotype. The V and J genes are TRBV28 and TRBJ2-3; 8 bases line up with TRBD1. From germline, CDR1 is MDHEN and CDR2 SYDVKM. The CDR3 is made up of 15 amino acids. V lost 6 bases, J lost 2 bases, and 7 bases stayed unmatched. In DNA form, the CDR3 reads TGTGCCAGCAGCCTACAGGACAGGGTCACAGATACGCAGTATTTT. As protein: CASSLQDRVTDTQYF. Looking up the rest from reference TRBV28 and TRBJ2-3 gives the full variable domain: DVKVTQSSRYLVKRTGEKVFLECVQDMDHENMFWYRQDPGLGLRLIYFSYDVKMKEKGDIPEGYSVSREKKERFSLILESASTNQTSMYLCASSLQDRVTDTQYFGPGTRLTVL.

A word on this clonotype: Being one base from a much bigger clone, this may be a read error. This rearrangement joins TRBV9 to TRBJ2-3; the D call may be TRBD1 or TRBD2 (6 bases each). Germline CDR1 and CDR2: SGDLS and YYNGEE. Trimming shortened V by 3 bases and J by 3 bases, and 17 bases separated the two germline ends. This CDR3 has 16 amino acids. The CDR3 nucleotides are TGTGCCAGCAGCGAGAGCAGGGGCGGAGGGACAGATACGCAGTATTTT. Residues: CASSESRGGGTDTQYF.

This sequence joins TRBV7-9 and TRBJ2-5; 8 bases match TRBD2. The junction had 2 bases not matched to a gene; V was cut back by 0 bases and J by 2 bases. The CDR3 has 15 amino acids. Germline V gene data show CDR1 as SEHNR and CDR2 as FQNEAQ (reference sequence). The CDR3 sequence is CASSLALADQETQYF. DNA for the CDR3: TGTGCCAGCAGCTTAGCACTAGCGGATCAAGAGACCCAGTACTTC.

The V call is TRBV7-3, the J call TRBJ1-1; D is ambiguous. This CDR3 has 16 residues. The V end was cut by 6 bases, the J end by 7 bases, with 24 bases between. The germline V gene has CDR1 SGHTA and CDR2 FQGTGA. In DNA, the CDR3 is TGTGCCAGCAGACCCGTGGCAGAAAGGTACGAAGGTGAAGCTTTCTTT. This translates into CASRPVAERYEGEAFF.

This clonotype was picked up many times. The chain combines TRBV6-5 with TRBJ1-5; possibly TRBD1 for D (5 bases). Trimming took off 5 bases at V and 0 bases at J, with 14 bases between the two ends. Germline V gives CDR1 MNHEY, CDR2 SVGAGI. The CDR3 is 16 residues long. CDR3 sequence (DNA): TGTGCCAGCAGTACTACGGGGGTGTATAGCAATCAGCCCCAGCATTTT. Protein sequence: CASSTTGVYSNQPQHF.

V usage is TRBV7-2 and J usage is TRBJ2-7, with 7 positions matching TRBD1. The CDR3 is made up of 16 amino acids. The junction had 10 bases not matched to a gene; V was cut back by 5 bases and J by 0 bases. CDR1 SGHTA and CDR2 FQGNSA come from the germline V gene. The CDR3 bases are TGTGCCAGCAGCGCCTGGACAGGACCAAGCTCCTACGAGCAGTACTTC. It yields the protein CASSAWTGPSSYEQYF.

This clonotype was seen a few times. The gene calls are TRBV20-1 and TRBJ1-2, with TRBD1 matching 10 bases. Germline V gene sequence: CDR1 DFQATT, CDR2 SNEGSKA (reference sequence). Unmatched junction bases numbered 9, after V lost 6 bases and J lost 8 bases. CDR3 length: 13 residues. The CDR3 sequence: CSAGHGTGEGYTF. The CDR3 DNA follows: TGCAGTGCCGGACACGGGACAGGGGAAGGCTACACCTTC.

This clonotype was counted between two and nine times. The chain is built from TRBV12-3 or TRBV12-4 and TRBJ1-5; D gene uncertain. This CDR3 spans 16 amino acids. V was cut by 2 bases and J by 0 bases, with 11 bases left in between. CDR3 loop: CASSLSYMNSNQPQHF. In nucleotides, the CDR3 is TGTGCCAGCAGTTTAAGCTATATGAATAGCAATCAGCCCCAGCATTTT.

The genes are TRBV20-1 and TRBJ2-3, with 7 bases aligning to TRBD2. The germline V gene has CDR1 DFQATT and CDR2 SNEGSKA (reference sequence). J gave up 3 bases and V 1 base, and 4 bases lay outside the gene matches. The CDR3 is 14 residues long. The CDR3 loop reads CSARGLAVTDTQYF. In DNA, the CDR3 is TGCAGTGCTAGAGGCCTAGCGGTTACAGATACGCAGTATTTT.

CDR3 residues: CSVGGVSETQYF. In DNA form, the CDR3 reads TGCAGCGTTGGTGGAGTCAGCGAGACCCAGTACTTC. The chain links TRBV29-1 to TRBJ2-5; no reliable D call. This CDR3 has 12 amino acids. Trimming removed 4 bases at V and 5 bases at J, with 11 bases between. Germline assignment: CDR1 SQVTM and CDR2 ANQGSEA.

The CDR3 DNA reads TGTGCCAGCAGCGTAAAGGGAGGGCTTTACAATGAGCAGTTCTTC. Protein: CASSVKGGLYNEQFF. The rearrangement links TRBV9 to TRBJ2-1, with TRBD2 identical over 7 bases. CDR3 length: 15 residues. V lost 1 base to trimming and J lost 4 bases; unmatched junction nucleotides: 5. Germline CDR1 is SGDLS and CDR2 is YYNGEE.

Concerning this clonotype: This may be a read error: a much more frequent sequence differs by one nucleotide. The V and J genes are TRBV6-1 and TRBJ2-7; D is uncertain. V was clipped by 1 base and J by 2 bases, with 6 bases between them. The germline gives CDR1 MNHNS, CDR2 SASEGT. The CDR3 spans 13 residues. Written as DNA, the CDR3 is TGTGCCAGCAGTGAAGTGGACGCCTACGAGCAGTACTTC. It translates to CASSEVDAYEQYF.

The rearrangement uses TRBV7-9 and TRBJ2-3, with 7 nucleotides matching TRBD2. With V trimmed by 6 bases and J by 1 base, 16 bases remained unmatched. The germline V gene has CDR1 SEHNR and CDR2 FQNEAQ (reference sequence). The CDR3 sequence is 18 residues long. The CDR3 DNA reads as TGTGCCAGCAGAAGGGCCACAAGGGCGGGAGAAGGCACAGATACGCAGTATTTT. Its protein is CASRRATRAGEGTDTQYF.

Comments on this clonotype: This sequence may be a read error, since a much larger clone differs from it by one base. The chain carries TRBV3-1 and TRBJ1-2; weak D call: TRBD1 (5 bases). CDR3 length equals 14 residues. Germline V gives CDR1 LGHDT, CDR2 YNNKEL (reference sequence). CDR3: CASSQGGSNYDYTF. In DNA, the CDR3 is TGTGCCAGCAGCCAAGGGGGGTCCAACTATGACTACACCTTC.

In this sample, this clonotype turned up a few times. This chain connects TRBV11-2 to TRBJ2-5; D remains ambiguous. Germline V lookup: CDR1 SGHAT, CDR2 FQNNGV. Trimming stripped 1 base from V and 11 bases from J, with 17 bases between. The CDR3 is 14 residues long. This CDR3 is CASSLGLGTNEQYF. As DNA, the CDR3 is TGTGCCAGCAGCTTAGGTCTGGGAACCAATGAGCAGTACTTC. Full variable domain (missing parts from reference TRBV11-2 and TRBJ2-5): EAGVAQSPRYKIIEKRQSVAFWCNPISGHATLYWYQQILGQGPKLLIQFQNNGVVDDSQLPKDRFSAERLKGVDSTLKIQPAKLEDSAVYLCASSLGLGTNEQYFGPGTRLLVL.

This CDR3 reads CASSVSIDSGANVLTF. The CDR3 coding sequence is TGTGCCAGCAGCGTTTCGATCGACTCTGGGGCCAACGTCCTGACTTTC. This chain connects TRBV7-9 to TRBJ2-6; D is unresolved. Germline CDR1 reads SEHNR; CDR2 reads FQNEAQ (reference sequence). The CDR3 has 16 amino acids. Trimming stripped 5 bases from V and 0 bases from J, with 11 bases between.